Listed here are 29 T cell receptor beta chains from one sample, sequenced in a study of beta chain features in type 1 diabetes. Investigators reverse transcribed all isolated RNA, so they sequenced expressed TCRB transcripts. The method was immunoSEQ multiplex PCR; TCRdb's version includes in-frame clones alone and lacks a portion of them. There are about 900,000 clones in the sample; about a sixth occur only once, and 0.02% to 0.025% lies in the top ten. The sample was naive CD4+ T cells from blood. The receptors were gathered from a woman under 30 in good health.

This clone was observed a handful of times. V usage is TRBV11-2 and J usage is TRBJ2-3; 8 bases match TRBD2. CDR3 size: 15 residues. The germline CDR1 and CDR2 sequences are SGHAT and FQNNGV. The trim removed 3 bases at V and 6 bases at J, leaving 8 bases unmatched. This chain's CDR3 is CASSFPAGVHDTQYF. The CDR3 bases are TGTGCCAGCAGCTTCCCAGCGGGAGTGCACGATACGCAGTATTTT.

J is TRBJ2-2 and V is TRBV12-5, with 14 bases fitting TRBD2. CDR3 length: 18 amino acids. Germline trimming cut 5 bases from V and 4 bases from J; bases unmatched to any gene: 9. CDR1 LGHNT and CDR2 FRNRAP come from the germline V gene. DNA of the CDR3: TGTGCTAGTGGTCGGACGGGACTAGCGGGAGCTGGCACCGGGGAGCTGTTTTTT. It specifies CASGRTGLAGAGTGELFF.

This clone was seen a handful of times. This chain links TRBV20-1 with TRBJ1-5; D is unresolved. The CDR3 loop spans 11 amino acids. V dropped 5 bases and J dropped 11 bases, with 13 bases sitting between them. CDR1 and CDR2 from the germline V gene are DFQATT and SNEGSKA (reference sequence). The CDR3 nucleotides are TGCAGTGCTCCCTCCTTCGCGTCCCAGCATTTT. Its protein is CSAPSFASQHF.

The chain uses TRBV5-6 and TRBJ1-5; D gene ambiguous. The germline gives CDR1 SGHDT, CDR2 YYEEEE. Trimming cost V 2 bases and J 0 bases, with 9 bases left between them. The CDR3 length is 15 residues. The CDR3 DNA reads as TGTGCCAGCAGCTTAGAAACAGCTAGCAATCAGCCCCAGCATTTT. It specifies CASSLETASNQPQHF. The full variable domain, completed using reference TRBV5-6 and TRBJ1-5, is DAGVTQSPTHLIKTRGQQVTLRCSPKSGHDTVSWYQQALGQGPQFIFQYYEEEERQRGNFPDRFSGHQFPNYSSELNVNALLLGDSALYLCASSLETASNQPQHFGDGTRLSIL.

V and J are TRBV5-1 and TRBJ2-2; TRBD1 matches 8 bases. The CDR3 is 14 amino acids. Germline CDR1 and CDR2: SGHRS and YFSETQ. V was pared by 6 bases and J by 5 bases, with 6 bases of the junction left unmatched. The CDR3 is CASNPDRATGELFF. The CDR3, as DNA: TGCGCCAGCAATCCGGACAGGGCAACCGGGGAGCTGTTTTTT.

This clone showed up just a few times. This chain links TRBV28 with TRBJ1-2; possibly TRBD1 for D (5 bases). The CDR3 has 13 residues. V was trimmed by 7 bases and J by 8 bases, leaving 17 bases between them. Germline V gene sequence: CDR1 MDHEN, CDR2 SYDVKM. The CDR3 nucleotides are TGTGCCAGCAATAATCAGGGAATATACGGCTACACCTTC. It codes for CASNNQGIYGYTF.

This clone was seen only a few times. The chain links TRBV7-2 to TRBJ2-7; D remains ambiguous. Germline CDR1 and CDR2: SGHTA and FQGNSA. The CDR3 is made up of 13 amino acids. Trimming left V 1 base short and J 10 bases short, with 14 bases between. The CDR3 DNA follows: TGTGCCAGCAGCTTAGTAGGTTCCTTGGACCAGTACTTC. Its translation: CASSLVGSLDQYF. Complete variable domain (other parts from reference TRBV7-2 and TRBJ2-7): GAGVSQSPSNKVTEKGKDVELRCDPISGHTALYWYRQSLGQGLEFLIYFQGNSAPDKSGLPSDRFSAERTGGSVSTLTIQRTQQEDSAVYLCASSLVGSLDQYFGPGTRLTVT.

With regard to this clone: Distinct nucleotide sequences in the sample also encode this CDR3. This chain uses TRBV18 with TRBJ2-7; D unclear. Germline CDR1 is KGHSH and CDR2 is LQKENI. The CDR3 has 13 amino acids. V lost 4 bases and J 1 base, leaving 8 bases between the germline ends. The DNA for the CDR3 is TGTGCCAGCTCACTCGGACGGTCCTACGAGCAGTACTTC. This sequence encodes CASSLGRSYEQYF. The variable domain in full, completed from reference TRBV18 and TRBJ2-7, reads NAGVMQNPRHLVRRRGQEARLRCSPMKGHSHVYWYRQLPEEGLKFMVYLQKENIIDESGMPKERFSAEFPKEGPSILRIQQVVRGDSAAYFCASSLGRSYEQYFGPGTRLTVT.

CDR3 in DNA: TGTGCCAGCAGATACAGGGTGCAGGGTGGCTACACCTTC. Translating gives CASRYRVQGGYTF. The chain has TRBV28 and TRBJ1-2, with D maybe TRBD1 (6 bases). CDR1 and CDR2 (germline): MDHEN, SYDVKM. This CDR3 comprises 13 residues. Trimming removed 6 bases from V and 7 bases from J, with 15 bases in between.

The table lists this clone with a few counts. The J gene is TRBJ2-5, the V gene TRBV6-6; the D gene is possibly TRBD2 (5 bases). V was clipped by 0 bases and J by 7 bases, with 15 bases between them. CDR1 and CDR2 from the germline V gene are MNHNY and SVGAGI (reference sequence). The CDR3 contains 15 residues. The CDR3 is CASSYSVLGSVTQYF. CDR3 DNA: TGTGCCAGCAGTTACTCGGTGTTGGGGAGTGTGACCCAGTACTTC.

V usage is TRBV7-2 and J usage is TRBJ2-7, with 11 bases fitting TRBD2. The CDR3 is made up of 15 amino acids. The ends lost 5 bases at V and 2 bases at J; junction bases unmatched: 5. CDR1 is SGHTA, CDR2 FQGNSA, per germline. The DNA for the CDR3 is TGTGCCAGCAGCCCAACGGGACTAGCGGCCTACGAGCAGTACTTC. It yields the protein CASSPTGLAAYEQYF.

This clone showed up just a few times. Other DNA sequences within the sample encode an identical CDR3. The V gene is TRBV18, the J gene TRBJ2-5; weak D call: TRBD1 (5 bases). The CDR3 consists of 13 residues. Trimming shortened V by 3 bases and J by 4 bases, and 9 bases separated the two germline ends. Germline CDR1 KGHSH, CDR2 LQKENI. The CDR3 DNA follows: TGTGCCAGCTCACCCCAGGGCCTAGAGACCCAGTACTTC. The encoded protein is CASSPQGLETQYF.

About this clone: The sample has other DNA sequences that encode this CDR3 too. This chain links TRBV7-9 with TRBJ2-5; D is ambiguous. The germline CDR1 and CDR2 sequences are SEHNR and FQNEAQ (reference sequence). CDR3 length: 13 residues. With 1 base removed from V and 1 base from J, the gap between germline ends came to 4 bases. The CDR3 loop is CASSLDSQETQYF. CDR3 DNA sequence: TGTGCCAGCAGCTTAGACAGCCAAGAGACCCAGTACTTC.

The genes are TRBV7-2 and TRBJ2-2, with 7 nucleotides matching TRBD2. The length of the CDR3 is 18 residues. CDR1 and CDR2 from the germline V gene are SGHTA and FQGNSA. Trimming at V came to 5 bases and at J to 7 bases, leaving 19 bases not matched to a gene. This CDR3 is CASSLAARPSGGGGELFF. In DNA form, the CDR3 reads TGTGCCAGCAGCCTGGCGGCCAGACCTAGCGGTGGTGGCGGGGAGCTGTTTTTT. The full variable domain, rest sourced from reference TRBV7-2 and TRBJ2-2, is GAGVSQSPSNKVTEKGKDVELRCDPISGHTALYWYRQSLGQGLEFLIYFQGNSAPDKSGLPSDRFSAERTGGSVSTLTIQRTQQEDSAVYLCASSLAARPSGGGGELFFGEGSRLTVL.

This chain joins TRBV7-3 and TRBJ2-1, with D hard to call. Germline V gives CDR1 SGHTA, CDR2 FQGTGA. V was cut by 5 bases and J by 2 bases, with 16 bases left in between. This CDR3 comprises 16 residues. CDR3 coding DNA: TGTGCCAGCAGCCCCTCTTTTGTACGGACCTACAATGAGCAGTTCTTC. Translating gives CASSPSFVRTYNEQFF. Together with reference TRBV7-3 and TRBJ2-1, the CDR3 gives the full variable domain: GAGVSQTPSNKVTEKGKYVELRCDPISGHTALYWYRQSLGQGPEFLIYFQGTGAADDSGLPNDRFFAVRPEGSVSTLKIQRTERGDSAVYLCASSPSFVRTYNEQFFGPGTRLTVL.

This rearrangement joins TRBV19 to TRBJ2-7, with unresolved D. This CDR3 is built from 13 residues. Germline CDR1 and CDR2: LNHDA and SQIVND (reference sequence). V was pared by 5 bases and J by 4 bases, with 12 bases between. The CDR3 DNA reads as TGTGCCAGTAGTGCGGCGCTGACATACGAGCAGTACTTC. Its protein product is CASSAALTYEQYF. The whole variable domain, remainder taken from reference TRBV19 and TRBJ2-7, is DGGITQSPKYLFRKEGQNVTLSCEQNLNHDAMYWYRQDPGQGLRLIYYSQIVNDFQKGDIAEGYSVSREKKESFPLTVTSAQKNPTAFYLCASSAALTYEQYFGPGTRLTVT.

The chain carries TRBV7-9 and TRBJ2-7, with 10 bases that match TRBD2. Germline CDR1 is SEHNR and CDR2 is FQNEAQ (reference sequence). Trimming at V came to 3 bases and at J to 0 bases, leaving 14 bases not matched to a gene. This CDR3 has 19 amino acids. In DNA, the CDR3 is TGTGCCAGCAGCTTCCCCAGCGGGAGGGGGTTTGGTGGCTCCTACGAGCAGTACTTC. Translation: CASSFPSGRGFGGSYEQYF.

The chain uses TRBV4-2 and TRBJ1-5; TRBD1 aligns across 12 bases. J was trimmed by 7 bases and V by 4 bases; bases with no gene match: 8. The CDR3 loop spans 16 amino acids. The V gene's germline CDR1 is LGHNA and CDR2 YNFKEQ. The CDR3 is CASSRGTGGSWQPQHF. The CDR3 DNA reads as TGTGCCAGCAGCCGCGGGACAGGGGGCTCTTGGCAGCCCCAGCATTTT.

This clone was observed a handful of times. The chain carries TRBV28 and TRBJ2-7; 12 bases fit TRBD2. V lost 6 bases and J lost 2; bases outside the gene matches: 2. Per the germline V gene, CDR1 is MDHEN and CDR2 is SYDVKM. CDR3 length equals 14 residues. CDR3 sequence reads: CASSGLAGTYEQYF. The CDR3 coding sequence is TGTGCCAGCAGCGGACTAGCGGGAACCTACGAGCAGTACTTC.

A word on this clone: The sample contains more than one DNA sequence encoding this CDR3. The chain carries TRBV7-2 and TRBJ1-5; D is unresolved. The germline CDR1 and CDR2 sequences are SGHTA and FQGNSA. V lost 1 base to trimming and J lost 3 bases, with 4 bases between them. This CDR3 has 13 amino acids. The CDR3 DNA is TGTGCCAGCAGCTTAGTTTCCAATCAGCCCCAGCATTTT. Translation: CASSLVSNQPQHF.

The CDR3 DNA follows: TGTGCCAGCTCACGACGAACTAGCGTCATAGATACGCAGTATTTT. Translating it yields CASSRRTSVIDTQYF. The V call is TRBV18, the J call TRBJ2-3; 7 bases line up with TRBD2. Germline V gene lookup returns CDR1 KGHSH and CDR2 LQKENI. With 4 bases clipped from V and 5 bases from J, the junction kept 9 bases outside the gene matches. This CDR3 is built from 15 residues.

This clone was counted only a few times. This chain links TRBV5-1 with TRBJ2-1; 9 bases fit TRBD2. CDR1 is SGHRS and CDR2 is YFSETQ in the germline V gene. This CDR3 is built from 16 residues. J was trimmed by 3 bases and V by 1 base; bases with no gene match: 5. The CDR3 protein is CASSLSSGTGYNEQFF. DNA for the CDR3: TGCGCCAGCAGCTTGTCTAGCGGGACGGGCTACAATGAGCAGTTCTTC. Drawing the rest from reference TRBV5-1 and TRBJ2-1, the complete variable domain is KAGVTQTPRYLIKTRGQQVTLSCSPISGHRSVSWYQQTPGQGLQFLFEYFSETQRNKGNFPGRFSGRQFSNSRSEMNVSTLELGDSALYLCASSLSSGTGYNEQFFGPGTRLTVL.

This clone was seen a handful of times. The DNA for the CDR3 is TGTGCCAGCAGCAAGGGACTAGCGGGAGCGCTTTCCTACGAGCAGTACTTC. It translates to CASSKGLAGALSYEQYF. This sequence joins TRBV7-2 and TRBJ2-7; 14 bases are shared with TRBD2. V lost 5 bases and J lost 1; bases outside the gene matches: 7. CDR1 is SGHTA, CDR2 FQGNSA, per germline. The CDR3 is 17 amino acids. The full variable domain, its missing parts supplied by reference TRBV7-2 and TRBJ2-7, is GAGVSQSPSNKVTEKGKDVELRCDPISGHTALYWYRQSLGQGLEFLIYFQGNSAPDKSGLPSDRFSAERTGGSVSTLTIQRTQQEDSAVYLCASSKGLAGALSYEQYFGPGTRLTVT.

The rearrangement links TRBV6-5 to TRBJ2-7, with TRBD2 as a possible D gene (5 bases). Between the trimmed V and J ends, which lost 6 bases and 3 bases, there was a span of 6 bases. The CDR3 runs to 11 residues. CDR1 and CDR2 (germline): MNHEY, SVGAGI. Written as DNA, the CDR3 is TGTGCCAGCAGGAGGGACTACGAGCAGTACTTC. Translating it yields CASRRDYEQYF.

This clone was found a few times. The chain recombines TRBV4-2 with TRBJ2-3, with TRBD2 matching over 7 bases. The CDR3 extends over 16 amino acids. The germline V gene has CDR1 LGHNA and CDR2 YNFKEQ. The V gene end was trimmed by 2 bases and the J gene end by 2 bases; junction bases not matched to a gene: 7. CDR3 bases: TGTGCCAGCAGCCAAAAGCGGGGACCACCCACAGATACGCAGTATTTT. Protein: CASSQKRGPPTDTQYF.

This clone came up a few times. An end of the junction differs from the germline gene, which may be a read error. CDR3 residues: CASSLGTEETQYF. For the CDR3, the DNA is TGTGCTAGCAGCTTAGGGACAGAAGAGACCCAGTACTTC. The V call is TRBV7-7, the J call TRBJ2-5, with TRBD1 matching 7 bases. Germline lookup yields CDR1 SSHAT and CDR2 FNYEAQ (reference sequence). This CDR3 is 13 amino acids long.

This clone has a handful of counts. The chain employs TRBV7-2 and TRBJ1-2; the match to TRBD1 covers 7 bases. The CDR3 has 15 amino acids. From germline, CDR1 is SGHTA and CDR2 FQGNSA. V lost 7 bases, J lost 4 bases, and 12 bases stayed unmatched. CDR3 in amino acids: CASTHRDRPIYGYTF. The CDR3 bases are TGTGCCAGCACCCATCGGGACAGACCCATCTATGGCTACACCTTC.

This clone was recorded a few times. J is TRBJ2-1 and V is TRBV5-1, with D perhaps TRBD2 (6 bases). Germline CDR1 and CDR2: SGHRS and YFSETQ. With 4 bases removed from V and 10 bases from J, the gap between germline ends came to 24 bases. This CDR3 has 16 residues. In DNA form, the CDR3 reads TGCGCCAGCAGCACTGGGACTGGTTCCCCCACACAAGAGCAGTTCTTC. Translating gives CASSTGTGSPTQEQFF.

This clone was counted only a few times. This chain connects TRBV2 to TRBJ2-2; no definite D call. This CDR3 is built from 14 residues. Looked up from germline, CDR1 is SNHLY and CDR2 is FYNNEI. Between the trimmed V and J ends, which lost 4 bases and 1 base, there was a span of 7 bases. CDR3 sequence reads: CASSGLGNTGELFF. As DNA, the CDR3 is TGTGCCAGCAGTGGGTTGGGGAACACCGGGGAGCTGTTTTTT.